This T cell receptor beta chain was obtained from a study of cytomegalovirus exposure and HLA in healthy donors (dated by TCRdb to 2015 to 2018). General notes on the study: In an earlier analysis of several hundred of the donors, about 270 Gb of sequence data and 90 million to 120 million unique TCR beta sequences from roughly 190 million T cells were reported. Approximately 300 gigabases of sequencing data and approximately 92 million unique TCR sequences made up an early release that covered over 550 HLA-typed donors. Among the roughly 400 genotyped donors, roughly 80% belonged to the genetic ancestry cluster associated with self-reported Caucasian donors. The study aimed to test whether signatures of past pathogen exposure could be identified by cataloging public T cell receptors. The study used immunosequencing to profile the T cell repertoires of several hundred subjects and linked those repertoires to cytomegalovirus serostatus. Besides the first cohort of under 700 subjects, a separate validation cohort made up of roughly 120 different subjects was used. The study combined high-throughput TCR immunosequencing, statistical association of individual TCRs with disease status, and machine learning to predict cytomegalovirus infection status. A later analysis re-examined previously published TCR beta repertoires from more than 550 donors and added high-resolution HLA genotyping to investigate patterns of TCR occurrence. Rather than drawing on any new phenotypic data, the later analysis identified candidate immune exposures from TCR beta sequences and the way those sequences occurred across donors. In an earlier analysis of roughly 540 of the donors, high-throughput TCR beta sequencing was used to judge whether each TCR beta V gene segment behaved as functional or pseudogenic. Donor age, sex, ethnicity and CMV serostatus were compiled together with the repertoire data. A later genetic analysis used genome-wide SNP genotypes for about 65% of the 666 donors, treating that subset as a discovery cohort. Every repertoire in the discovery cohort had been generated on one and the same sequencing platform. Class I and class II HLA loci were covered by the typing at four-digit resolution. The number of donors typed differed by locus, with 629-630 for A, B, C, DRB1 and DQB1, around 520 for DQA1, nearly 610 for DPA1, and some 470 for DPB1. About five DR-DQ haplotypes were treated as single units for association and clustering because of strong linkage in the cohort. On average, roughly 250,000 unique TCR beta nucleotide sequences were sequenced per donor among more than 350 genotyped donors of the cohort, with about 19% of those sequences being non-productive. Findings and caveats that apply to the study as a whole: According to a later analysis, most CMV-associated TCR beta chains appeared to be HLA-restricted, and the HLA associations seemed to be driven largely by CMV exposure. The classifier was reported to diagnose cytomegalovirus status with high specificity and sensitivity in both the original and validation cohorts. Linkage disequilibrium might explain the correlated functional status among segregating V segments, but an unknown experimental factor could not be ruled out. Several of the top co-occurrence clusters appeared to be linked to parvovirus B19, influenza, CMV and Epstein-Barr virus, according to a later analysis. Most TCR sequences were observed very rarely across donors, whereas some public TCRs were present in many individuals. The authors suggested that the approach could potentially be generalized to other disease states and immunological phenotypes. Only TCR beta chains were sequenced in this cohort, and the absence of alpha or paired-chain data limited detectable features. According to a later analysis, TCR association rates differed among HLA loci, with DRB1 alleles showing the most associated TCRs and HLA-C alleles showing the fewest. When HLA alleles, especially DR and DQ, strongly co-occurred, attributing TCR associations to individual alleles was difficult. Because some donors lacked HLA typing at each locus, the association tests relied only on the typed subset. Three of the identified cytomegalovirus-associated TCR beta chains were confirmed in vitro to be specific for cytomegalovirus antigens. Some 16 rarely observed V segments, including chromosome 9 orphons, were excluded from the earlier analysis of several hundred of the donors because counts were too low. The study gave a list of about 170 TCR beta chains associated with cytomegalovirus. A further reported finding was that TCR beta sequences accurately predicted the HLA-A and HLA-B alleles for most subjects in the first cohort. V-gene and J-gene trimming of TCR beta chains was associated with a missense DCLRE1C variant in a later genetic analysis, and the association was replicated in an independent cohort. Specific HLA alleles were associated with 15,000 to 20,000 TCR beta sequences at a false discovery rate of 0.05 in a later analysis. In a later analysis, HLA-associated TCR beta chains showed more clonal expansion and lower generation probabilities than non-associated chains that were equally common. According to a later genetic analysis, donors in an Asian-associated ancestry cluster had fewer N-insertions in productive TCRs than the approximately 630-donor mean. Sequencing depth was assumed to be roughly uniform across donors in the presence/absence analyses, though that assumption may not hold. Some IMGT-functional V segments, including TRBV6-2 and TRBV6-3, could not be told apart with the 87-base-pair reads, so those segments were excluded. A cluster of highly shared sequence variants was judged likely to be a technical artifact of the sequencing pipeline. In an earlier analysis of some 640 of the donors, most TCR beta V segments were observed in productive rearrangements about 90% or about 30% of the time, broadly matching IMGT annotations. CMV serostatus was the only immune exposure information available for the cohort.

Libraries were prepared through the immunoSEQ multiplex PCR assay. A mixture of 60 forward primers for TCR Vbeta segments and 13 reverse primers for TCR Jbeta segments was used in the multiplex PCR. The CDR3 region of rearranged TCR beta genes was amplified from genomic DNA with a multiplex PCR assay. The amplified TCR beta libraries were sequenced on the Illumina HiSeq System as 87-base-pair reads. On the authors' methods: In a later analysis, some 80 million unique TCR beta chains were counted across the 500 to 850 repertoires, and some 10 million of these chains were shared by at least two donors. To remove PCR and sequencing errors, raw reads were error-corrected and collapsed into unique sequences using a nearest-neighbor algorithm that merged closely related sequences. V, D and J gene segments were assigned by aligning CDR3 sequences to IMGT reference sequences. Each retained sequence needed at least a six-nucleotide match to both a V gene segment and a J gene segment. Rearrangements were classified as productive when the CDR3 lacked stop codons and remained in frame with V and J, and all other rearrangements were classified as non-productive. CDR3 was defined according to IMGT convention as the region running from the second conserved V-encoded cysteine to the conserved J-encoded phenylalanine. The earlier analysis of about 530 of the donors excluded any sequence lacking an unambiguous match to a single V gene segment. In an earlier analysis of a few hundred of the donors, V segments were called functional above 56.7% productive rearrangements and were called segregating when the between-donor standard deviation exceeded 5%. A statistical classification framework was built for diagnosing cytomegalovirus status from the catalog of TCR beta chain sequences. V and J gene assignment, in a later analysis, came from comparing TCR nucleotide sequences with IMGT/GENE-DB human TR gene sequences. In a later analysis, CDR3 sequences and most-parsimonious VDJ recombination scenarios were assigned using the TCRdist pipeline. In a later analysis, every TCR beta chain was defined by the combination of its CDR3 amino acid sequence and its V-gene family, and reads without a unique V-gene family were dropped. As a way to deal with suspected cross-contamination and a sequencing artifact, a later analysis dropped approximately 570 nucleotide sequences that were highly shared and had low generation probability. A later analysis calculated a clonal expansion index for each public chain from normalized within-repertoire ranks of inferred template counts. In a later analysis, generation probabilities were computed using a VDJ recombination model fitted to out-of-frame rearrangements, and the results were checked against IGoR. In a later analysis, hypergeometric tests were used to score TCR-TCR, TCR-HLA and TCR-CMV co-occurrence, with a repertoire-size bias correction applied to TCR pairs. To estimate false discovery rates, a later analysis permuted the HLA or CMV assignments 20 times. In a later analysis, co-occurring TCRs were grouped with DBSCAN, and TCRdist sequence similarity was added when clustering was performed within HLA-allele-positive subsets. Repertoires with fewer than 30,000 or more than 120,000 public chains, plus five repertoires with anomalous nucleotide sharing, were excluded from co-occurrence clustering. TCRdb re-hosts the immuneACCESS table, in-frame sequences only. Its copies lack some clones; in the studies checked, an unresolved V gene accounts for under half of them, and the cause for the rest is not known. That table gives V, J and clone size, and the DNA gave D and trimming. This sample gives approximately 150,000 clones in total; about 74% of them show up just once. In total, the top ten clones hold 2.5% to 3.5% of the sample.

This clone was counted a few times. Its antigen remains undetermined. No per-base quality is available; no much larger clone lies one base away. The cohort comprised 710 or so healthy bone marrow donors. Cohort members were all nominally healthy when sampled, although unrecorded immune exposures were likely present. The donor tested CMV seronegative and was one of the 352 seronegative cohort members. Every donor gave a peripheral blood sample, and the peripheral blood mononuclear cells from that sample were used for TCR beta sequencing. Genomic DNA was extracted from the blood cell samples with the Qiagen DNeasy Blood Extraction Kit. The germline V gene specifies MNHEY as CDR1 and SVGAGI as CDR2. V is cut by 0 bases and J by 4 bases, and the space between the germline ends is 4 bases. Measured from the cysteine to the phenylalanine, the CDR3 is 13 residues long. Just the 39-base CDR3 DNA is kept, in frame starting at base 1.

Sequenced input: PBMCs. This clonotype originated in a male donor in good health and CMV-seronegative. The chain is encoded by TRBV6-5 joined to TRBJ1-5; the D gene is unclear. The DNA sequence is TGTGCCAGCAGTTACTCCAGTAATCAGCCCCAGCATTTT. This codes for CASSYSSNQPQHF.